This T cell receptor beta chain was identified in a study of T cell responses to AZD1222 COVID-19 vaccine. Regarding the study as a whole: With two AZD1222 doses given, Spike-specific TCR breadth and depth both rose. A reported finding is that nearly half of spike-specific TCRs target unmutated variant regions. Clonal diversity may have been underestimated in mostly white British donors.

TCRdb's copy holds only in-frame clones and misses some; the assay was immunoSEQ multiplex PCR. The table shows 45,000 to 55,000 clones, with just over 85% occurring only once. CDR3 size: 14 residues. Looked up from germline, CDR1 is SGHRS and CDR2 is YFSETQ. The germline V and J ends were trimmed by 4 bases and 4 bases, with 13 bases remaining between them. This clone came up a few times. Its antigen is undetermined. Sequencing used peripheral blood, obtained 28 days after the second AZD1222 dose. V usage is TRBV5-1 and J usage is TRBJ2-3; weak D call: TRBD1 (6 bases). The receptor was isolated from an adult who received the AZD1222 COVID-19 vaccine. The CDR3 DNA is TGCGCCAGCAGCCCACAGGGTGGATCAGATACGCAGTATTTT. Protein product: CASSPQGGSDTQYF.